The 2 T cell receptor beta chains below come from one sample, sequenced in a study of STAT3 mutations in large granular lymphocyte leukemia. Overall study findings and caveats: Every T-cell large granular lymphocyte leukemia patient had at least one immunodominant TCR beta clonotype.

Method: immunoSEQ multiplex PCR; TCRdb's copy keeps in-frame clones and lacks some. The data hold around 12,000 clones, with over 75% observed a single time. Their specific antigens are unknown. Sequencing was performed on peripheral blood mononuclear cells. The source of these receptors is a man aged 60 to 69 with T-cell large granular lymphocyte leukemia. Some clones in this sample may be carry-over from other donors' samples.

V and J are TRBV27 and TRBJ1-5; TRBD1 aligns across 8 bases. Germline CDR1 is MNHEY and CDR2 is SMNVEV (reference sequence). J lost 9 bases, V lost 5 bases, and 12 bases had no gene match. The CDR3 length is 15 residues. The CDR3 DNA is TGTGCCAGCAGTCCAACCCCGACAGGGGTCTTGCCCCAGCATTTT. Translation: CASSPTPTGVLPQHF.

V usage is TRBV9 and J usage is TRBJ2-7, with 7 bases fitting TRBD2. CDR3 length: 14 residues. Germline V gene lookup returns CDR1 SGDLS and CDR2 YYNGEE. The V gene end was trimmed by 0 bases and the J gene end by 3 bases; junction bases not matched to a gene: 3. The CDR3 region is CASSVGDYIYEQYF. The DNA of the CDR3 is TGTGCCAGCAGCGTAGGGGACTACATCTACGAGCAGTACTTC.